Below, 25 T cell receptor beta chains from the same sample are listed, as sequenced in a study of T cell responses to AZD1222 COVID-19 vaccine. Assay used: immunoSEQ multiplex PCR; TCRdb lists only in-frame clones, some missing. The profile shows 130,000 to 150,000 clones, approximately 90% of them singletons. The sample was peripheral blood, taken 28 days after the second AZD1222 dose. These receptors originate from an adult who received the AZD1222 COVID-19 vaccine.

The chain links TRBV28 to TRBJ2-1, with TRBD2 matching over 8 bases. CDR3 length: 15 residues. Germline CDR1 reads MDHEN; CDR2 reads SYDVKM. V shed 4 bases, J shed 2 bases, and the junction held 4 bases outside the gene matches. The CDR3 sequence is CASSSGGRTYNEQFF. CDR3 nucleotide sequence: TGTGCCAGCAGTTCAGGCGGGAGGACCTACAATGAGCAGTTCTTC.

The gene calls are TRBV6-5 and TRBJ2-5; D is undetermined. The V and J ends lost 6 bases and 4 bases respectively, with 12 bases between them. The CDR3 covers 13 residues. CDR1 and CDR2 from the germline V gene are MNHEY and SVGAGI. The chain's CDR3 is CASSLYWGETQYF. The CDR3, as DNA: TGTGCCAGCAGCCTATACTGGGGAGAGACCCAGTACTTC.

The chain combines TRBV11-3 with TRBJ2-2; D unclear. CDR1 and CDR2 (germline): SGHNT, YENEEA. This CDR3 has 14 amino acids. V was clipped by 3 bases and J by 5 bases, with 10 bases between them. The chain's CDR3 is CASSFPWATGELFF. CDR3 sequence (DNA): TGTGCCAGCAGCTTCCCGTGGGCGACCGGGGAGCTGTTTTTT.

In its sample, this clone was seen a few times. This chain connects TRBV11-3 to TRBJ2-2; 14 bases line up with TRBD2. CDR3 length: 17 amino acids. Per germline, CDR1 SGHNT and CDR2 YENEEA. V shed 4 bases and J 8 bases; nucleotides not matched to a gene: 9. For the CDR3, the DNA is TGTGCCAGCAGCTACGGACTAGCGGGAGGAATGCGGGGGGAGCTGTTTTTT. The encoded protein is CASSYGLAGGMRGELFF.

This clone was recorded once. V gene TRBV6-2 or TRBV6-3 combines with J gene TRBJ2-7, with D uncertain. There are 15 residues in the CDR3. V was clipped by 2 bases and J by 5 bases, with 16 bases between them. Germline CDR1 and CDR2: MNHEY and SVGEGT. For the CDR3, the DNA is TGTGCCAGCAGTTACCACCGTCAGGACCTGGACGAGCAGTACTTC. Amino acids: CASSYHRQDLDEQYF.

This rearrangement joins TRBV21-1 to TRBJ1-5; the table calls TRBD1, which could not be checked here. TRBV21-1 counts as a pseudogene. This CDR3 has 17 residues. The CDR3 sequence: CASSKVDPGQGNQPQHF. DNA for the CDR3: TGTGCCAGCAGCAAAGTTGATCCAGGACAGGGCAATCAGCCCCAGCATTTT.

The V call is TRBV2, the J call TRBJ1-4, with D hard to call. With 5 bases removed from V and 0 bases from J, the gap between germline ends came to 10 bases. The CDR3 has 15 amino acids. The germline CDR1 and CDR2 sequences are SNHLY and FYNNEI. The CDR3 coding sequence is TGTGCCAGCAGTCCACAGTACTCAACTAATGAAAAACTGTTTTTT. Amino acids: CASSPQYSTNEKLFF.

The rearrangement joins TRBV6-6 to TRBJ1-1; a weak D match, TRBD1 (5 bases). The length of the CDR3 is 16 residues. Trimming left V 2 bases short and J 1 base short, with 14 bases between. The germline gives CDR1 MNHNY, CDR2 SVGAGI (reference sequence). For the CDR3, the DNA is TGTGCCAGCAGTTACGGGCAGGGTGGGGGGAACACTGAAGCTTTCTTT. It translates to CASSYGQGGGNTEAFF.

The rearrangement joins TRBV7-9 to TRBJ1-2; D unresolved. Per the germline V gene, CDR1 is SEHNR and CDR2 is FQNEAQ (reference sequence). CDR3 length equals 18 residues. V lost 0 bases to trimming and J lost 3 bases, with 20 bases between them. The chain's CDR3 is CASSLARSVAWYDYGYTF. The CDR3, as DNA: TGTGCCAGCAGCTTAGCGCGGTCGGTGGCGTGGTATGACTATGGCTACACCTTC.

The CDR3 is CASRPGDGSNTEAFF. As DNA, the CDR3 is TGTGCCAGTAGACCCGGCGACGGTTCGAACACTGAAGCTTTCTTT. This chain links TRBV19 with TRBJ1-1; D is unclear. Trimming cost V 6 bases and J 1 base, with 15 bases left between them. The germline gives CDR1 LNHDA, CDR2 SQIVND (reference sequence). This CDR3 region has 15 residues. Supplemented by reference TRBV19 and TRBJ1-1, the full variable domain reads DGGITQSPKYLFRKEGQNVTLSCEQNLNHDAMYWYRQDPGQGLRLIYYSQIVNDFQKGDIAEGYSVSREKKESFPLTVTSAQKNPTAFYLCASRPGDGSNTEAFFGQGTRLTVV.

The chain has TRBV7-3 and TRBJ2-1; 14 bases fit TRBD2. From germline, CDR1 is SGHTA and CDR2 FQGTGA. CDR3 length: 15 residues. Trimming cost V 4 bases and J 9 bases; bases outside gene matches: 5. The CDR3 DNA is TGTGCCAGCAGCTCGACTAGCGGGAGGGCCGGTGAGCAGTTCTTC. Translated: CASSSTSGRAGEQFF.

V usage is TRBV19 and J usage is TRBJ2-2; a possible D gene is TRBD1 (6 bases). This CDR3 spans 15 amino acids. Germline V gives CDR1 LNHDA, CDR2 SQIVND (reference sequence). The V gene lost 6 bases and the J gene lost 0 bases, with 11 bases spanning the gap. This CDR3 reads CASRGGQSNTGELFF. For the CDR3, the DNA is TGTGCCAGTAGAGGTGGACAGTCGAACACCGGGGAGCTGTTTTTT.

This chain uses TRBV30 with TRBJ2-1; tentatively, D is TRBD2 (10 bases). Per the germline V gene, CDR1 is GTSNPN and CDR2 is SVGIG (reference sequence). V dropped 5 bases and J dropped 1 base, with 27 bases sitting between them. The CDR3 consists of 19 residues. The DNA for the CDR3 is TGTGCCTGGTGGGGACAGGGTCGAAGCGGGAGGGAATCCTACAATGAGCAGTTCTTC. Translating gives CAWWGQGRSGRESYNEQFF.

A single count supports this clone. V and J are TRBV6-5 and TRBJ1-1, with unresolved D. From germline, CDR1 is MNHEY and CDR2 SVGAGI. CDR3 length: 13 amino acids. Trimming left V 5 bases short and J 1 base short, with 8 bases between. The DNA of the CDR3 is TGTGCCAGCAGTAGTCTCCCGAACACTGAAGCTTTCTTT. It translates to CASSSLPNTEAFF.

The chain joins TRBV4-1 to TRBJ1-5; 7 nucleotides line up with TRBD1. The V and J ends lost 0 bases and 4 bases, in that order; junction bases with no gene match: 6. The CDR3 contains 16 residues. Germline V gene data show CDR1 as MGHRA and CDR2 as YSYEKL. CDR3 region: CASSQDRQGGNQPQHF. The CDR3 region has the DNA TGCGCCAGCAGCCAAGATCGACAGGGAGGGAATCAGCCCCAGCATTTT.

The gene calls are TRBV6-5 and TRBJ1-1, with 7 bases matching TRBD1. From germline, CDR1 is MNHEY and CDR2 SVGAGI. The CDR3 sequence is 15 residues long. J gave up 3 bases and V 6 bases, and 10 bases lay outside the gene matches. CDR3 nucleotide sequence: TGTGCCAGCAGCAGGACAGGACTTTCGGACACTGAAGCTTTCTTT. This encodes CASSRTGLSDTEAFF.

This rearrangement joins TRBV24-1 to TRBJ2-3, with 12 bases fitting TRBD1. Germline CDR1 is KGHDR and CDR2 is SFDVKD. CDR3 length: 16 amino acids. The V and J ends lost 4 bases and 5 bases, in that order; junction bases with no gene match: 6. The CDR3 reads CATSDRGQGARDTQYF. The CDR3 DNA follows: TGTGCCACCAGTGACCGGGGACAGGGGGCGAGAGATACGCAGTATTTT.

CDR3 coding DNA: TGTGCCAGTAGTATAGATTCAGGTGTCAACTATGGCTACACCTTC. This sequence encodes CASSIDSGVNYGYTF. The genes are TRBV19 and TRBJ1-2; D gene ambiguous. The CDR3 consists of 15 residues. CDR1 LNHDA and CDR2 SQIVND come from the germline V gene (reference sequence). V lost 0 bases to trimming and J lost 2 bases, with 10 bases between them.

The chain links TRBV2 to TRBJ2-7, with no clear D. V was cut by 7 bases and J by 2 bases, with 12 bases left in between. Germline CDR1 SNHLY, CDR2 FYNNEI. This CDR3 comprises 13 residues. This CDR3 is CASTQENAYEQYF. The CDR3 DNA follows: TGTGCCAGCACTCAGGAGAACGCCTACGAGCAGTACTTC.

The rearrangement uses TRBV9 and TRBJ2-1, with D hard to call. CDR1 and CDR2 from the germline V gene are SGDLS and YYNGEE. The CDR3 is 12 amino acids. V lost 5 bases and J 5 bases, leaving 8 bases between the germline ends. The CDR3 DNA sequence: TGTGCCAGCAGTCTCACTAACAATGAGCAGTTCTTC. Translated, it gives CASSLTNNEQFF.

This rearrangement joins TRBV4-3 to TRBJ1-1; D unclear. Germline CDR1 and CDR2: LGHNA and YSLEER. This CDR3 spans 15 amino acids. V was shortened by 4 bases and J by 1 base, with 13 bases between the two germline ends. The CDR3: CASSPSTLRNTEAFF. The DNA of the CDR3 is TGCGCCAGCAGCCCCTCGACGTTGCGGAACACTGAAGCTTTCTTT.

V is TRBV3-1 (or the pseudogene TRBV3-2) and J is TRBJ2-3; either TRBD1 or TRBD2 may supply D (5 bases each). CDR1 and CDR2 (germline): LGHDT, YNNKEL (reference sequence). The CDR3 spans 13 residues. V lost 4 bases, J lost 2 bases, and 7 bases lay in between. In nucleotides, the CDR3 is TGTGCCAGCAGCCGGGGGTACACAGATACGCAGTATTTT. Its protein product is CASSRGYTDTQYF.

Of note for this clone: The sample holds other DNA sequences that translate to the same CDR3. V and J are TRBV7-2 and TRBJ2-1; 7 bases align to TRBD2. The CDR3 covers 15 residues. Germline loops: CDR1 SGHTA, CDR2 FQGNSA. Unmatched junction bases numbered 2, after V lost 1 base and J lost 2 bases. The CDR3 sequence: CASSLVAGAYNEQFF. For the CDR3, the DNA is TGTGCCAGCAGCTTAGTAGCGGGTGCCTACAATGAGCAGTTCTTC.

The CDR3 bases are TGTGCCAGCAGTCGGGACAGGGAGGTCAATCAGCCCCAGCATTTT. It is translated as CASSRDREVNQPQHF. The chain uses TRBV6-5 and TRBJ1-5; 9 bases agree with TRBD1. The CDR3 length is 15 residues. The V and J ends lost 5 bases and 3 bases, in that order; junction bases with no gene match: 5. Germline values: CDR1 MNHEY, CDR2 SVGAGI.

The chain is built from TRBV7-2 and TRBJ1-2; no reliable D call. CDR3 length: 12 residues. The germline gives CDR1 SGHTA, CDR2 FQGNSA. Trimming pared 1 base from V and 4 bases from J, leaving 4 bases between. The CDR3 sequence: CASSLESYGYTF. As DNA, the CDR3 is TGTGCCAGCAGCTTAGAATCCTATGGCTACACCTTC. Drawing the rest from reference TRBV7-2 and TRBJ1-2, the complete variable domain is GAGVSQSPSNKVTEKGKDVELRCDPISGHTALYWYRQSLGQGLEFLIYFQGNSAPDKSGLPSDRFSAERTGGSVSTLTIQRTQQEDSAVYLCASSLESYGYTFGSGTRLTVV.